These 16 T cell receptor beta chains came from one sample sequenced in a study of blood T cell repertoires in COVID-19. Profiling relied on immunoSEQ multiplex PCR, and the TCRdb table lists in-frame clones only, not all of them. The sample comprises over 150,000 clones, roughly four fifths of which are singletons, and 12% rests with the top ten. The sequencing sample was made of PBMCs or T cells enriched from blood (not recorded which). The receptors stem from a man aged 40-50 years who had recovered from COVID-19.

The J gene is TRBJ2-2, the V gene TRBV27; 10 nucleotides agree with TRBD1. The CDR3 extends over 15 amino acids. Germline V gene lookup returns CDR1 MNHEY and CDR2 SMNVEV (reference sequence). V dropped 2 bases and J dropped 4; count of bases not matched to a gene: 1. The CDR3 nucleotides read TGTGCCAGCAGTTTAGGGGACAGGGGCACCGGGGAGCTGTTTTTT. This translates into CASSLGDRGTGELFF.

The chain has TRBV30 and TRBJ2-7; 12 nucleotides match TRBD2. CDR3 length: 16 amino acids. V shed 1 base, J shed 0 bases, and the junction held 4 bases outside the gene matches. The germline V gene has CDR1 GTSNPN and CDR2 SVGIG (reference sequence). The CDR3 protein is CAWSAGTSGFSYEQYF. CDR3 in DNA: TGTGCCTGGAGTGCCGGGACTAGCGGGTTCTCCTACGAGCAGTACTTC.

This chain links TRBV18 with TRBJ2-7, with 13 bases that match TRBD2. Germline V gene data show CDR1 as KGHSH and CDR2 as LQKENI. Germline trimming cut 3 bases from V and 2 bases from J; bases unmatched to any gene: 4. The length of the CDR3 is 16 residues. CDR3 sequence reads: CASSPSGTSGTYEQYF. CDR3 bases: TGTGCCAGCTCACCTTCTGGGACTAGCGGGACCTACGAGCAGTACTTC.

The rearrangement joins TRBV18 to TRBJ1-2, with 10 bases lining up with TRBD1. V lost 3 bases and J lost 6; bases outside the gene matches: 7. Germline CDR1 KGHSH, CDR2 LQKENI. The CDR3 is 15 residues long. The CDR3 protein is CASSPADGTGDGYTF. CDR3 nucleotides: TGTGCCAGCTCACCCGCTGATGGGACAGGGGATGGCTACACCTTC.

Points on this clone: Distinct nucleotide sequences in the sample also encode this CDR3. This chain links TRBV7-2 with TRBJ2-5; a possible D gene is TRBD2 (6 bases). In germline, CDR1 is SGHTA, CDR2 FQGNSA. Trimming stripped 1 base from V and 5 bases from J, with 8 bases between. This CDR3 has 13 amino acids. In DNA form, the CDR3 reads TGTGCCAGCAGCTTAGTTGGAGGGGAGACCCAGTACTTC. Encoded protein: CASSLVGGETQYF.

This clone was detected a few times. This chain uses TRBV18 with TRBJ1-1, with 8 positions matching TRBD1. This CDR3 contains 15 residues. CDR1 and CDR2 from the germline V gene are KGHSH and LQKENI. Germline trimming cut 4 bases from V and 7 bases from J; bases unmatched to any gene: 11. This chain's CDR3 is CASSLRRGQRDEAFF. In DNA form, the CDR3 reads TGTGCCAGCTCACTCCGCAGGGGGCAAAGGGATGAAGCTTTCTTT.

This chain links TRBV28 with TRBJ2-5; 10 bases are a match to TRBD1. Germline assignment: CDR1 MDHEN and CDR2 SYDVKM. Germline trimming cut 5 bases from V and 5 bases from J; bases unmatched to any gene: 11. The CDR3 covers 16 residues. The CDR3 DNA sequence: TGTGCCAGCAGTCCCCCGGGACAGGGGCTTTTGGAGACCCAGTACTTC. Protein product: CASSPPGQGLLETQYF. The full variable domain, completed using reference TRBV28 and TRBJ2-5, is DVKVTQSSRYLVKRTGEKVFLECVQDMDHENMFWYRQDPGLGLRLIYFSYDVKMKEKGDIPEGYSVSREKKERFSLILESASTNQTSMYLCASSPPGQGLLETQYFGPGTRLLVL.

The CDR3 DNA reads TGTGCCAGCGGTATCGGCCAAGAGACCCAGTACTTC. This sequence encodes CASGIGQETQYF. The chain couples TRBV12-3 or TRBV12-4 to TRBJ2-5; unclear D gene. CDR3 size: 12 residues. The V end lost 8 bases, the J end lost 1 base, and 8 bases lay between the germline ends.

The V and J genes are TRBV7-8 and TRBJ1-2; 9 bases are a match to TRBD1. Germline trimming cut 6 bases from V and 8 bases from J; bases unmatched to any gene: 10. The CDR3 is made up of 14 amino acids. Germline V gives CDR1 SGHVS, CDR2 FQNEAQ. CDR3 sequence reads: CASRLSGTGSGYTF. In DNA form, the CDR3 reads TGTGCCAGCAGATTATCCGGGACAGGGAGCGGCTACACCTTC.

This clone was counted only a few times. The chain has TRBV5-5 and TRBJ1-2, with no clear D. V dropped 0 bases and J dropped 1 base, with 10 bases sitting between them. Germline CDR1 is SGHKS and CDR2 is YYEKEE (reference sequence). CDR3 length: 15 amino acids. CDR3 residues: CASSLGDGVNYGYTF. The CDR3, as DNA: TGTGCCAGCAGCTTGGGCGACGGGGTTAACTATGGCTACACCTTC.

The rearrangement uses TRBV7-2 and TRBJ2-7, with D perhaps TRBD2 (6 bases). This CDR3 is 14 amino acids long. V lost 5 bases and J 2 bases, leaving 13 bases between the germline ends. The germline gives CDR1 SGHTA, CDR2 FQGNSA. The CDR3 loop reads CASSLDWGAYEQYV. The DNA for the CDR3 is TGTGCCAGCAGCCTGGACTGGGGGGCCTACGAGCAGTACGTC.

This rearrangement joins TRBV28 to TRBJ2-7; TRBD1 matches 8 bases. V was pared by 10 bases and J by 6 bases, with 8 bases of the junction left unmatched. Germline-derived CDR1 and CDR2 are MDHEN and SYDVKM. The CDR3 has 12 residues. CDR3 sequence: CAIRTGSSEQYF. CDR3 sequence (DNA): TGTGCCATCCGGACAGGGAGTAGCGAGCAGTACTTC.

The chain combines TRBV15 with TRBJ2-7, with TRBD2 as a possible D gene (5 bases). CDR1 is LNHNV, CDR2 YYDKDF, per germline (reference sequence). CDR3 length equals 13 residues. Trimming removed 3 bases from V and 3 bases from J, with 9 bases in between. The CDR3 here is CATSRGSDYEQYV. As DNA, the CDR3 is TGTGCCACCAGCAGGGGTAGCGACTACGAGCAGTACGTC.

This clone was detected only a few times. V and J are TRBV10-3 and TRBJ2-5; D is unclear. The V and J ends lost 1 base and 3 bases respectively, with 6 bases between them. The CDR3 spans 13 residues. CDR1 ENHRY and CDR2 SYGVKD come from the germline V gene. The CDR3 reads CAISEYREETQYF. The CDR3 region has the DNA TGTGCCATCAGTGAGTATAGAGAAGAGACCCAGTACTTC.

This clone occurred once. The V and J genes are TRBV4-1 and TRBJ2-1, with 9 bases identical to TRBD1. Germline V lookup: CDR1 MGHRA, CDR2 YSYEKL. The CDR3 is 16 residues long. V lost 1 base to trimming and J lost 9 bases; unmatched junction nucleotides: 10. Written as DNA, the CDR3 is TGCGCCAGCAGCCAAGGGCCTACCGGGACAGGGCCTGAGCAGTTCTTC. This gives the protein CASSQGPTGTGPEQFF.

The V gene is TRBV3-1 (or the pseudogene TRBV3-2), the J gene TRBJ2-7; 8 bases are a match to TRBD1. From germline, CDR1 is LGHDT and CDR2 YNNKEL (reference sequence). The CDR3 has 15 residues. J lost 1 base, V lost 1 base, and 3 bases had no gene match. CDR3 nucleotide sequence: TGTGCCAGCAGCCAAGTAACAGGGGGTTCCTACGAGCAGTACGTC. Translation: CASSQVTGGSYEQYV.